A single sample is the source of the 14 T cell receptor beta chains below, sequenced in a study of cytomegalovirus exposure and HLA in healthy donors. The PCR had 60 Vbeta and 13 Jbeta primers. Only in-frame clones appear in the TCRdb table, and some are missing; sequencing was by immunoSEQ multiplex PCR. The repertoire includes roughly 200,000 clones, about nine tenths of them detected once, and 1% to 1.5% sits in the top ten. The sequenced material came from PBMCs. The receptor source for this set is a young man in good health and CMV-seronegative.

J is TRBJ2-7 and V is TRBV10-1; 9 nucleotides align to TRBD2. V lost 6 bases to trimming and J lost 3 bases; unmatched junction nucleotides: 12. The CDR3 contains 16 residues. From germline, CDR1 is WNHNN and CDR2 SYGVQD (reference sequence). The CDR3 coding sequence is TGCGCCAGCAGGCCCGAGGGGCGGGAGGGCCACTACGAGCAGTACTTC. This encodes CASRPEGREGHYEQYF.

The chain couples TRBV4-1 to TRBJ2-2; D is undetermined. Trimming left V 0 bases short and J 6 bases short, with 20 bases between. CDR1 and CDR2 from the germline V gene are MGHRA and YSYEKL. CDR3 length equals 18 residues. The DNA for the CDR3 is TGCGCCAGCAGCCAAGATCGTCGCGGTAGCTTTGATGCCGGGGAGCTGTTTTTT. It is translated as CASSQDRRGSFDAGELFF.

This clone was detected only once. The chain joins TRBV9 to TRBJ2-3; 7 bases are shared with TRBD1. This CDR3 is 13 amino acids long. CDR1 is SGDLS, CDR2 YYNGEE, per germline. After removal of 4 bases from V and 6 bases from J, the junction contained 5 bases not matched to a gene. Here the CDR3 reads CASSTTGPDTQYF. CDR3 DNA sequence: TGTGCCAGCAGCACGACAGGGCCGGATACGCAGTATTTT.

The chain uses TRBV7-2 and TRBJ1-2; TRBD1 agrees at 7 bases. The CDR3 contains 13 residues. Germline V gene data show CDR1 as SGHTA and CDR2 as FQGNSA. V trimming: 5 bases; J trimming: 7 bases; junction bases outside the gene matches: 7. As DNA, the CDR3 is TGTGCCAGCAGCCCCGACAGGGTTGGTGGCTACACCTTC. Its protein is CASSPDRVGGYTF.

The chain uses TRBV2 and TRBJ2-5; 7 bases agree with TRBD1. This CDR3 is built from 15 residues. From germline, CDR1 is SNHLY and CDR2 FYNNEI. The trim removed 6 bases at V and 1 base at J, leaving 8 bases unmatched. The CDR3 reads CASSVTNRGQETQYF. CDR3 bases: TGTGCCAGCAGCGTTACGAACAGGGGCCAAGAGACCCAGTACTTC.

CDR3 nucleotide sequence: TGTGCCAGCAGTGCCCGACAACATAGCAATCAGCCCCAGCATTTT. It encodes CASSARQHSNQPQHF. The chain recombines TRBV6-1 with TRBJ1-5; D remains unclear. V lost 4 bases, J lost 0 bases, and 10 bases lay in between. Germline V lookup: CDR1 MNHNS, CDR2 SASEGT. The CDR3 is 15 amino acids.

The rearrangement uses TRBV29-1 and TRBJ2-7, with 7 bases fitting TRBD1. The CDR3 runs to 13 residues. CDR1 and CDR2 from the germline V gene are SQVTM and ANQGSEA. V shed 5 bases and J 1 base; nucleotides not matched to a gene: 5. CDR3 sequence reads: CSVRRDSSYEQYF. CDR3 coding DNA: TGCAGCGTTCGACGGGACAGTTCCTACGAGCAGTACTTC.

The chain is built from TRBV7-2 and TRBJ2-5, with D possibly matching TRBD1 (6 bases). Looked up from germline, CDR1 is SGHTA and CDR2 is FQGNSA. CDR3 length: 14 amino acids. Trimming cost V 5 bases and J 5 bases, with 15 bases left between them. CDR3 residues: CASSATGPRETQYF. The CDR3 nucleotides are TGTGCCAGCAGCGCGACAGGCCCGCGGGAGACCCAGTACTTC.

The chain couples TRBV4-2 to TRBJ1-1; no clear D gene. Trimming removed 3 bases from V and 3 bases from J, with 17 bases in between. In germline, CDR1 is LGHNA, CDR2 YNFKEQ. The CDR3 covers 16 residues. As DNA, the CDR3 is TGTGCCAGCAGCCAGATTGTCCAGAGGCTGGACACTGAAGCTTTCTTT. Translated, it gives CASSQIVQRLDTEAFF.

CDR3: CAWSVESGSSYNEQFF. The CDR3, as DNA: TGTGCCTGGAGTGTCGAAAGCGGGAGCTCCTACAATGAGCAGTTCTTC. The chain uses TRBV30 and TRBJ2-1; the match to TRBD2 covers 8 bases. CDR3 length: 16 amino acids. CDR1 GTSNPN and CDR2 SVGIG come from the germline V gene (reference sequence). With V trimmed by 0 bases and J by 0 bases, 4 bases remained unmatched.

The V call is TRBV28, the J call TRBJ2-3; TRBD1 aligns across 8 bases. With V trimmed by 5 bases and J by 4 bases, 11 bases remained unmatched. CDR1 and CDR2 from the germline V gene are MDHEN and SYDVKM. The CDR3 is made up of 16 amino acids. The DNA for the CDR3 is TGTGCCAGCAGTCCCCCCGGGACAGGAGGAGCAGATACGCAGTATTTT. As protein: CASSPPGTGGADTQYF. Complete variable domain (other parts from reference TRBV28 and TRBJ2-3): DVKVTQSSRYLVKRTGEKVFLECVQDMDHENMFWYRQDPGLGLRLIYFSYDVKMKEKGDIPEGYSVSREKKERFSLILESASTNQTSMYLCASSPPGTGGADTQYFGPGTRLTVL.

The rearrangement joins TRBV28 to TRBJ1-1; no clear D. Germline-derived CDR1 and CDR2 are MDHEN and SYDVKM. The V end was cut by 8 bases, the J end by 7 bases, with 17 bases between. CDR3 length: 13 amino acids. CDR3 loop: CASGRDGKGEAFF. CDR3 sequence (DNA): TGTGCCAGCGGGAGGGATGGAAAGGGTGAAGCTTTCTTT.

The sample holds a few counts of this clone. This chain links TRBV14 with TRBJ2-7; D is unresolved. Trimming took 0 bases from V and 3 from J, leaving 3 bases between them. In germline, CDR1 is SGHDN, CDR2 FVKESK. The CDR3 is made up of 12 amino acids. The CDR3 region has the DNA TGTGCCAGCAGCCAAGACAGCTACGAGCAGTACTTC. This sequence encodes CASSQDSYEQYF.

This rearrangement joins TRBV5-4 to TRBJ2-3; weak D call: TRBD2 (6 bases). The CDR3 is 16 amino acids. Trimming took off 2 bases at V and 0 bases at J, with 13 bases between the two ends. Per the germline V gene, CDR1 is SGHNT and CDR2 is YYREEE (reference sequence). The CDR3 reads CASSLRREPSTDTQYF. CDR3 in DNA: TGTGCCAGCAGCTTACGGCGGGAACCTAGCACAGATACGCAGTATTTT.